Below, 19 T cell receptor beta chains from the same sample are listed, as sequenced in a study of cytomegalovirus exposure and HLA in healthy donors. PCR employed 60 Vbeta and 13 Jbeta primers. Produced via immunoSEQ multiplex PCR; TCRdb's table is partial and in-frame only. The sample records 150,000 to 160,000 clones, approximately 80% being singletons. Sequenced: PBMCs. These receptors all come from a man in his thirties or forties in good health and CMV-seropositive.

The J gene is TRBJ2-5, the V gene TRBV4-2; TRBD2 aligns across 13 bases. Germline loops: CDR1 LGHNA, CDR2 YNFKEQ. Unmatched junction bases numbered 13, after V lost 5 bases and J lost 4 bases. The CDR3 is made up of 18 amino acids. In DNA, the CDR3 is TGTGCCAGCAGCAAACGGACTAGCGGGAGCCTCACGGGAGAGACCCAGTACTTC. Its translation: CASSKRTSGSLTGETQYF.

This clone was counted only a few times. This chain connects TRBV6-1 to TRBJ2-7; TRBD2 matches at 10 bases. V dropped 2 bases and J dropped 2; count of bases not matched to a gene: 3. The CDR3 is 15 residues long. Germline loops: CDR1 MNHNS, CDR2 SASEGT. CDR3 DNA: TGTGCCAGCAGTGAACGACTAGCGGGCGCCTACGAGCAGTACTTC. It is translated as CASSERLAGAYEQYF.

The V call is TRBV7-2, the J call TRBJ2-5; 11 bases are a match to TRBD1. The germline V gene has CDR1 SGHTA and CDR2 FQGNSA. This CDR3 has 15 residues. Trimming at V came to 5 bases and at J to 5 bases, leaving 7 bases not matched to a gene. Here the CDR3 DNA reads TGTGCCAGCAGCCCCGGACAGGGGGCTAGGGAGACCCAGTACTTC. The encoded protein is CASSPGQGARETQYF.

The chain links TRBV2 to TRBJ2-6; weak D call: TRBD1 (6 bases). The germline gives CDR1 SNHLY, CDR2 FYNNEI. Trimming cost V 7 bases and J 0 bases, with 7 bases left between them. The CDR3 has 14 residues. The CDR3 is CASNRDSGANVLTF. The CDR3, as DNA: TGTGCCAGCAACAGGGACTCTGGGGCCAACGTCCTGACTTTC.

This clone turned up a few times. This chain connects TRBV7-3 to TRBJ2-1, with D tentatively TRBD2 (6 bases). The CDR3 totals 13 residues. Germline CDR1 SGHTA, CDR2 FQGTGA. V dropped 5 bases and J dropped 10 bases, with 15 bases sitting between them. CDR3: CASSPQEGREQFF. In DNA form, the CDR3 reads TGTGCCAGCAGCCCCCAGGAAGGGAGGGAGCAGTTCTTC.

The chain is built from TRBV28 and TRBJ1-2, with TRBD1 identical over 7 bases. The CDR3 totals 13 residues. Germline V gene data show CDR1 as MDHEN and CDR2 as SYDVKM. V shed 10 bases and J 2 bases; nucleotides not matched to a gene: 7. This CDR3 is CATTLQGNYGYTF. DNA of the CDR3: TGTGCCACCACCCTACAGGGGAACTATGGCTACACCTTC.

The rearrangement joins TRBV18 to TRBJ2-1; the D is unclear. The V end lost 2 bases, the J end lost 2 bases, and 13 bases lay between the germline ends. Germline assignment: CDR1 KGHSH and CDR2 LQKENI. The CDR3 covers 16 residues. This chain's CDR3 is CASSPDLLRPYNEQFF. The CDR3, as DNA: TGTGCCAGCTCACCAGATTTACTACGACCCTACAATGAGCAGTTCTTC.

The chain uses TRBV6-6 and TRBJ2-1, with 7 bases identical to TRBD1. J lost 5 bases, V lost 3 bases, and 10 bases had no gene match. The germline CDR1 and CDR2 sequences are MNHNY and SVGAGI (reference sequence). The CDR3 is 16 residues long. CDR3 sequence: CASSYQTGKGDNEQFF. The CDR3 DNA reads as TGTGCCAGCAGTTATCAGACAGGGAAGGGGGACAATGAGCAGTTCTTC.

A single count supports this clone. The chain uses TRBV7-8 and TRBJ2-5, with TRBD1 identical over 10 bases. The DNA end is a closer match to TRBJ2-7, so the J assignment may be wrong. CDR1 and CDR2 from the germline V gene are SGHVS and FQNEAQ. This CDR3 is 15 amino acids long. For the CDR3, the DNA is TGTGCCAGCAGCTTTTGGGGACAGGGGAGCCACGAGCAGTACTTC. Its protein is CASSFWGQGSHEQYF.

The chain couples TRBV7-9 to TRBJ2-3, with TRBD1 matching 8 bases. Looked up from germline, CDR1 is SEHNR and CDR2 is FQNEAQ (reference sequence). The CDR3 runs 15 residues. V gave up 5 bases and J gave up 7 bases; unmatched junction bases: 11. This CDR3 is CASSRPDREVNTQYF. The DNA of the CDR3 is TGTGCCAGCAGCCGCCCGGACAGGGAGGTGAATACGCAGTATTTT.

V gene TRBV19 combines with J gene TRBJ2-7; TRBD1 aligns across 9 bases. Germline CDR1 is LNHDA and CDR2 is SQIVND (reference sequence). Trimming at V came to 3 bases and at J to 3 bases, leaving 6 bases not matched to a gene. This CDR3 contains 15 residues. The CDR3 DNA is TGTGCCAGTAGTATGACCGGGACAGGGCTCTACGAGCAGTACTTC. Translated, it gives CASSMTGTGLYEQYF.

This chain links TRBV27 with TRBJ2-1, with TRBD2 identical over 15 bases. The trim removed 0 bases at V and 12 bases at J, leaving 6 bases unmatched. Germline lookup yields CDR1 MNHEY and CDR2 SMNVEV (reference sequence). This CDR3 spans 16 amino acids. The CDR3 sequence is CASSLSPGLAGGGQFF. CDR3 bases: TGTGCCAGCAGTTTATCTCCGGGACTAGCGGGAGGTGGGCAGTTCTTC.

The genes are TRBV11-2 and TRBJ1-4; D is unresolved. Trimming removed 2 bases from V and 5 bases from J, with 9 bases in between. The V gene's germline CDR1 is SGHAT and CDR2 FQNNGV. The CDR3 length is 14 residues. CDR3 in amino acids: CASSLLAVNEKLFF. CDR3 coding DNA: TGTGCCAGCAGCTTATTAGCCGTAAATGAAAAACTGTTTTTT.

This CDR3 reads CASSLDQAQETQYF. The CDR3 DNA follows: TGTGCCAGCAGCTTGGATCAGGCCCAAGAGACCCAGTACTTC. V is TRBV5-4 and J is TRBJ2-5; the D is unclear. Germline-derived CDR1 and CDR2 are SGHNT and YYREEE (reference sequence). This CDR3 is built from 14 residues. V lost 0 bases and J lost 1, with 7 bases in between.

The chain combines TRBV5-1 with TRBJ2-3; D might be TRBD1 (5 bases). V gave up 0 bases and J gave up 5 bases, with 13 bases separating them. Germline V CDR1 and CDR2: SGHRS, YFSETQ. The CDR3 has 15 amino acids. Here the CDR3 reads CASSLVRGQGDTQYF. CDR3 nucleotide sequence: TGCGCCAGCAGCTTGGTAAGGGGCCAAGGAGATACGCAGTATTTT.

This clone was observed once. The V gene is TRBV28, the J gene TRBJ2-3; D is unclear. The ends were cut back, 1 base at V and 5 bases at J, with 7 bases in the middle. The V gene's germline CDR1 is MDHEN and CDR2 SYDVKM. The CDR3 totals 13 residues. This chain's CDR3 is CASSLSGLDTQYF. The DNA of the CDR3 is TGTGCCAGCAGTTTATCCGGGTTAGATACGCAGTATTTT. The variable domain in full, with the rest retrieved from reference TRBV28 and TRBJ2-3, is DVKVTQSSRYLVKRTGEKVFLECVQDMDHENMFWYRQDPGLGLRLIYFSYDVKMKEKGDIPEGYSVSREKKERFSLILESASTNQTSMYLCASSLSGLDTQYFGPGTRLTVL.

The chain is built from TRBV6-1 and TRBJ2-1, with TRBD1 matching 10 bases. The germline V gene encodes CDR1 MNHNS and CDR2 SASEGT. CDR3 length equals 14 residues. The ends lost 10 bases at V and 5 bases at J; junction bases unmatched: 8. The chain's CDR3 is CAMQDRGNDNEQFF. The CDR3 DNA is TGTGCCATGCAGGACAGGGGGAACGACAATGAGCAGTTCTTC.

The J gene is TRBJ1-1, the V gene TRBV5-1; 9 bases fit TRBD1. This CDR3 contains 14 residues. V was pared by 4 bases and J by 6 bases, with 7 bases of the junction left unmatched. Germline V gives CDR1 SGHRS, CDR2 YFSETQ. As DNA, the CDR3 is TGCGCCAGCAGCGCCACAGGGGGCGACGCTGAAGCTTTCTTT. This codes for CASSATGGDAEAFF.

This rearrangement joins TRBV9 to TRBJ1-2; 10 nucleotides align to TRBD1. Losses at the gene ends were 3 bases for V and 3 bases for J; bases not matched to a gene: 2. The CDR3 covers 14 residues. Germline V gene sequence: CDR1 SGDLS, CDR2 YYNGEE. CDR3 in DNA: TGTGCCAGCAGCGCAGGGACAGGGGACTATGGCTACACCTTC. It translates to CASSAGTGDYGYTF.